This TCR beta chain was retrieved from a study of spatial heterogeneity in lung cancer (dated by TCRdb to between 2018 and 2021). At the level of the whole study: Beta-chain transcripts were consistently detected in greater numbers than alpha-chain transcripts, which likely reflects a higher abundance of beta-chain transcripts. In the raw uncorrected reads, each unique combination of TCR and UMI appeared more than ten times on average. The study quantitatively compared TCR alpha and beta repertoires across multiple tumor regions, matched nontumor lung and blood in non-small cell lung cancer. Nonsynonymous mutation counts, determined by whole-exome sequencing of tumor tissue, were related to features of the TCR repertoire. Both alpha and beta chains were TCR-sequenced in 200 or so tumor regions, approximately 64 matched nontumor lung samples and roughly 54 PBMC samples obtained at surgery.

What this sample's time point label stands for: sample taken at primary tumor resection. TCR sequencing used whole RNA extracted from tumor and nontumor lung tissue, or from cryopreserved PBMC samples, without cell sorting. The donors were approximately 70 patients from the lung TRACERx cohort who had early-stage, untreated non-small cell lung cancer. Only patients with enough RNA available from two or more tumor regions were chosen for TCR sequencing. Points the paper makes about the study in general: Ubiquitous expanded tumor TCRs showed up in blood more often at tumor resection than at routine follow-up. Confirming at a functional level the hypothesis that regional TCRs recognize regional mutations was considered to require additional single-cell paired TCR alpha and beta sequencing.

V is pared back by 0 bases and J by 1 base, with 9 bases lying between the germline termini. The CDR3 sequence holds 15 residues, the cysteine and phenylalanine included. Here the CDR3 DNA is all that survives: 45 bases in frame from base 1. From a lookup of the germline V gene, CDR1 and CDR2 are SGDLS and YYNGEE. Library creation used 5' RACE. TCRdb shows the sequencer as NextSeq 500. The TCR library protocol attached a unique molecular identifier to each TCR cDNA molecule to allow correction of PCR and sequencing errors. From the authors' description of their analysis: Decombinator tools were used for TCR identification, UMI-based error correction and CDR3 extraction. Expanded TCRs were defined as those above a frequency of 2 per 1,000, corresponding to the top 1% of the tumor frequency distribution. Each repertoire was subsampled 100 times to 5,000 TCRs, after which Renyi diversity was computed with the R vegan package. CDR3 similarity networks were constructed using string-kernel similarity of amino acid triplets, with links drawn between CDR3s whose pairwise similarity was above 0.82. The public reads were reanalyzed by TCRdb: fastp trimming at Q25, MiXCR alignment, in-frame beta chains only. Each CDR3 protein gets just one entry, which takes the most common genes and DNA from the rows behind it. The V and J calls and clone size come from TCRdb's table, not from the authors' own analysis. The sample data list tens of thousands of distinct CDR3 sequences, and around 12% of these were observed just once. The biggest ten clones account for approximately 4.2% of the sample.

As to this clonotype: What this receptor recognizes is not known. It has no much larger one-base neighbor in the sample; base qualities were not kept.

Source: PBMCs, taken at surgery. The receptor was isolated from a male donor with early-stage non-small cell lung cancer. Here the chain combines TRBV9 and TRBJ2-3, with no confidently assigned D gene. DNA sequence: TGTGCCAGCAGCGTAGGGCCCTCACGCACAGATACGCAGTATTTT. Its protein is CASSVGPSRTDTQYF. The full variable domain, with segments outside the CDR3 supplied by the reference TRBV9 and TRBJ2-3 proteins, appears as DSGVTQTPKHLITATGQRVTLRCSPRSGDLSVYWYQQSLDQGLQFLIQYYNGEERAKGNILERFSAQQFPDLHSELNLSSLELGDSALYFCASSVGPSRTDTQYFGPGTRLTVL.